In its sample, the clone carrying this T cell receptor beta chain was seen a few times. This sample is drawn from a study of blood T cell repertoires in COVID-19. Study as a whole: The study drew acute and convalescent COVID-19 samples from the United States, Italy and Spain.

Methods used by the authors: Reference gene primer amplification in the assay estimated nucleated cell counts. Sequencing was performed with immunoSEQ multiplex PCR; in TCRdb, only in-frame clones are kept and a portion is missing. The V and J calls and the clone size are those of that table, but D and trimming were determined from the DNA. In the table there are around 100,000 clones, roughly 69% of which are singletons. J gave up 6 bases and V 0 bases, and 2 bases lay outside the gene matches. Looked up from germline, CDR1 is SGHRS and CDR2 is YFSETQ. The CDR3 length is 14 residues. This chain joins TRBV5-1 and TRBJ2-3; 9 bases agree with TRBD2. The sequenced sample consisted of peripheral blood. This receptor was identified in an elderly man with acute or convalescent COVID-19. The CDR3 spells CASSLVAGGDTQYF. The CDR3 DNA sequence: TGCGCCAGCAGCTTGGTGGCGGGGGGGGATACGCAGTATTTT.